In its sample, the clone carrying this TCR beta chain was seen many times. Libraries of TCR beta came from iRepertoire HTBI primers plus Arm-PCR of CDR3 regions. TCRdb passed the multiplex PCR reads through MiXCR, listing each CDR3 protein once. Altogether some 280,000 distinct CDR3 sequences are present, around 23% being singletons, with the ten largest covering around three fifths. This specimen belongs to a study of regulatory T cells in long-lasting Graves disease. CDR3 size: 16 residues. Germline CDR1 and CDR2: SGHTA and FQGNSA. Between the trimmed V and J ends, which lost 1 base and 4 bases, there was a span of 13 bases. Regarding time point: persistent/refractory GD, antithyroid drugs over 5 years with positive TRAb. From RNA extracted from PBMCs, the TCR library was made. From each patient, approximately 9 milliliters of peripheral blood was drawn and collected into an EDTA anticoagulant tube.

The source was peripheral blood mononuclear cells (PBMCs), collected when the disease was refractory, from a patient treated with antithyroid drugs. J is TRBJ1-4 and V is TRBV7-2; possibly TRBD1 for D (6 bases). This clonotype was sampled from a female donor with Graves disease. CDR3 amino acids: CASSLGPTGNNEKLFF. CDR3 sequence (DNA): TGTGCCAGCAGCTTAGGCCCCACAGGGAATAATGAAAAACTGTTTTTT.